This T cell receptor (beta chain) was captured by sequencing in a study of blood T cell repertoires in COVID-19. Sequencing used immunoSEQ multiplex PCR; TCRdb keeps in-frame clones, though not all of them. The sample consists of approximately 71,000 clones, more than 75% of them appearing once. The CDR3 loop spans 13 amino acids. The V segment lost 6 bases and the J segment 7 bases; nucleotides outside the gene matches: 5. Sequences were obtained from peripheral blood. The gene calls are TRBV12-3 or TRBV12-4 and TRBJ1-5; 8 bases agree with TRBD1. This receptor was obtained from a woman older than 75 with acute or convalescent COVID-19. Here the CDR3 DNA reads TGTGCCAGCAGAACAACAGGGGGGCAGCCCCAGCATTTT. Its translation is CASRTTGGQPQHF.